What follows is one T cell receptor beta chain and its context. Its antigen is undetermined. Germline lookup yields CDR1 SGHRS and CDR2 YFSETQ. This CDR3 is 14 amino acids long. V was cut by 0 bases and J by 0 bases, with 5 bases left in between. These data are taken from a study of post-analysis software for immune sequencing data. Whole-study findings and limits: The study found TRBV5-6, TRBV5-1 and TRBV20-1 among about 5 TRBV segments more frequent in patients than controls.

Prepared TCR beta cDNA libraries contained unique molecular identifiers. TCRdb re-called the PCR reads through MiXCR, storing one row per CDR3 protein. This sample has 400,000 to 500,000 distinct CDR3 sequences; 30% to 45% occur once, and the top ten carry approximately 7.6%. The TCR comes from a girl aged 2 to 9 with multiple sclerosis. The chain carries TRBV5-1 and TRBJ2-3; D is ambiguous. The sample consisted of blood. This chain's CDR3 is CASSLAKSTDTQYF. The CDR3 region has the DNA TGCGCCAGCAGCTTGGCCAAGAGCACAGATACGCAGTATTTT.